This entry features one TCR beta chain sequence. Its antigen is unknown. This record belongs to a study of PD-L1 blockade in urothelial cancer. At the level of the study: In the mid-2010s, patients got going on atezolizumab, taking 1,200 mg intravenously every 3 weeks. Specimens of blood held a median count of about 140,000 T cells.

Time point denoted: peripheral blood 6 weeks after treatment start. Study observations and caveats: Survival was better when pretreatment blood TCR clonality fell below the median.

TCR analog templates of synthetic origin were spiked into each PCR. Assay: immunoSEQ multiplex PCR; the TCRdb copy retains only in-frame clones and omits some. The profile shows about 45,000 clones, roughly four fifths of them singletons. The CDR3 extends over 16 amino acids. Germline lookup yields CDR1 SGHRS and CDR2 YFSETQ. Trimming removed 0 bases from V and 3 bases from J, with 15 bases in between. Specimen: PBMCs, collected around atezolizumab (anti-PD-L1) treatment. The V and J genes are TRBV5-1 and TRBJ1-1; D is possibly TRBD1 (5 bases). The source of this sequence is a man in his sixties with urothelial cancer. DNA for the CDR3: TGCGCCAGCAGCTTGGAGTCGTTCGGGGACTACACTGAAGCTTTCTTT. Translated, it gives CASSLESFGDYTEAFF.